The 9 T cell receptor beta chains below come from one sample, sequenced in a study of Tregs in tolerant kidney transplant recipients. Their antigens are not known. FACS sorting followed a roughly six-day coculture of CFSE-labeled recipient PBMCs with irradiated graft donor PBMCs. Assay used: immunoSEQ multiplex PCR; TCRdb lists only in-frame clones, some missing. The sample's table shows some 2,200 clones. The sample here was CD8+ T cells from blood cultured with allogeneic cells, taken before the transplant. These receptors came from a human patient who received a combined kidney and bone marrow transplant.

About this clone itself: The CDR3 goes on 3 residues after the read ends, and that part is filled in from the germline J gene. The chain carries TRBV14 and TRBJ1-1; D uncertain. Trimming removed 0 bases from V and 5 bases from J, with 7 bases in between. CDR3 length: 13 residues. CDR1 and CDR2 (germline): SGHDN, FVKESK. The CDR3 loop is CASSQEGRTEAFF. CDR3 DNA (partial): TGTGCCAGCAGCCAAGAAGGCAGAACTGAA.

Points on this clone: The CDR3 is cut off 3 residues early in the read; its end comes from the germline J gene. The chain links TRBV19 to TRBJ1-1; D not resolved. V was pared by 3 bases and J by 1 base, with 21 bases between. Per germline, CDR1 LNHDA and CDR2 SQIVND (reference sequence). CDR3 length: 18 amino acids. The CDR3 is CASSINVPSPSRNTEAFF. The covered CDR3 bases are TGTGCCAGTAGTATTAATGTGCCCTCCCCCAGTCGGAACACTGAA.

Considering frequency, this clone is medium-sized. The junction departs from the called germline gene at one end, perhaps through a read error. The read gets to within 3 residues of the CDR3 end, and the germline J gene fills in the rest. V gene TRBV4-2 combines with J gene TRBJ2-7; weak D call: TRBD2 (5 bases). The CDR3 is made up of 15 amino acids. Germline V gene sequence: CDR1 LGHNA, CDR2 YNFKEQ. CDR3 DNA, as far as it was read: TGCGCCAGCAGCCAAGATCACGCGGGTTCCTACGAG. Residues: CASSQDHAGSYE. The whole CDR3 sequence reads CASSQDHAGSYEQYF.

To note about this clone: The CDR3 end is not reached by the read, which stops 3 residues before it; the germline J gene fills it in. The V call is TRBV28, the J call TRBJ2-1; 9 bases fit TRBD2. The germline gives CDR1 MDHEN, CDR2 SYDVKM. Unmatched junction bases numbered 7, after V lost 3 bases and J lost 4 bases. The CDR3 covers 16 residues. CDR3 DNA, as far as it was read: TGTGCCAGCAGTTTCTATAGCGGGGGCCTATACAATGAG. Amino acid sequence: CASSFYSGGLYNE. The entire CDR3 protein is CASSFYSGGLYNEQFF.

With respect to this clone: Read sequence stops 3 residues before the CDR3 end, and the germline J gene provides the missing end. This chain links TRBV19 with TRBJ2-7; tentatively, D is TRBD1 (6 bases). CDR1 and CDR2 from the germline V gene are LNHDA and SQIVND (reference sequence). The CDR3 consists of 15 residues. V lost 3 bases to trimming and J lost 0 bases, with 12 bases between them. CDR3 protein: CASSISTGSSYEQYF. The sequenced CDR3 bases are TGTGCCAGTAGTATCTCTACAGGGAGCTCCTACGAG.

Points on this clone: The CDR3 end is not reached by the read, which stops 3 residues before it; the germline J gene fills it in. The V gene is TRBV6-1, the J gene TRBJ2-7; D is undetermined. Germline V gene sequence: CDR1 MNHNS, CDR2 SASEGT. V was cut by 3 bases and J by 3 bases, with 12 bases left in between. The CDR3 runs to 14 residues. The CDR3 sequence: CASSDLGKHYEQYF. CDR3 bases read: TGTGCCAGCAGTGATCTAGGTAAACACTACGAG.

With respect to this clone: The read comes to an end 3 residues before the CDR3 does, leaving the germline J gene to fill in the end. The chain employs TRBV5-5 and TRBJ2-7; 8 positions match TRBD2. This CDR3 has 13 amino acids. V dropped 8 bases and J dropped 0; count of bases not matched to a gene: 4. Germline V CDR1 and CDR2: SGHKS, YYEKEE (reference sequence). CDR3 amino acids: CASTRGGSYEQYF. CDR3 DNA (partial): TGTGCCAGTACCCGGGGGGGCTCCTACGAG.

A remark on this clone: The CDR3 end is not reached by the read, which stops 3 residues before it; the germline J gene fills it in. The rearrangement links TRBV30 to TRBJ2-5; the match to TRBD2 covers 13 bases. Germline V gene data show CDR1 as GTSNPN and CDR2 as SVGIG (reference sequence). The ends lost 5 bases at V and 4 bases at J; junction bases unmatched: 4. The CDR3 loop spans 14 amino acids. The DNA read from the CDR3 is TGTGCCTGGGACGGACTAGCGGGAGTAGAGACC. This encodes CAWDGLAGVET. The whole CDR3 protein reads CAWDGLAGVETQYF.

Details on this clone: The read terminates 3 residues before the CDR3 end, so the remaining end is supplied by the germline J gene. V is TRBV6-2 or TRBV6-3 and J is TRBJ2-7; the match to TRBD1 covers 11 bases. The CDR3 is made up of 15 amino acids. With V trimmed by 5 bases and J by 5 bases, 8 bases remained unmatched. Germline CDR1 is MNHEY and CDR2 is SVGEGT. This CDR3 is CASSPPGQGVHEQYF. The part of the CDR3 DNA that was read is TGTGCCAGCAGTCCTCCGGGACAGGGGGTTCACGAG.